Listed below are T cell receptor beta chains from one sample, sequenced in a study of radiotherapy plus CTLA-4 blockade in lung cancer. Some clones are missing from TCRdb's copy, which holds only in-frame ones; the method was immunoSEQ multiplex PCR. The sample lists some 110,000 clones; about 77% were seen once. The sample in question was peripheral blood, obtained from a patient treated with radiotherapy plus ipilimumab. These receptors were obtained from a human donor with non-small cell lung cancer who had a partial response to radiotherapy plus ipilimumab. Each CDR3 is given with its conserved first and last residue. The order of the fields is CDR3 protein, V gene, J gene.

CASSALSGLGEKLFF	TRBV5-1	TRBJ1-4
CATSRDRGAGSPLHF	TRBV15	TRBJ1-6
CAWSADRVVFEKLFF	TRBV30	TRBJ1-4
CASSRTSGTTDTQYF	TRBV18	TRBJ2-3
CASNRGRRAYGYTF	TRBV28	TRBJ1-2
CASSLLTDTQYF	TRBV5-4	TRBJ2-3
CASSRDRGTSPSLILAFF	TRBV5-5	TRBJ1-1
CASSSDRSSYEQYF	TRBV5-4	TRBJ2-7
CASSATDNTEAFF	TRBV9	TRBJ1-1
CASSDHAGQLNEQFF	TRBV6-4	TRBJ2-1
CASSLETGGNQPQHF	TRBV7-9	TRBJ1-5
CASSLRVGATDTQYF	TRBV7-6	TRBJ2-3
CASSTTGLNTEAFF	TRBV7-9	TRBJ1-1
CASSTRLWGNTEAFF	TRBV7-9	TRBJ1-1
CASSQEHSYEQYF	TRBV18	TRBJ2-7
CASSMGNVRTNEKLFF	TRBV19	TRBJ1-4
CAWREEVNEQFF	TRBV30	TRBJ2-1
CASSPYPAGGTVEQFF	TRBV9	TRBJ2-1
CASSPDSNNQPQHF	TRBV5-1	TRBJ1-5
CASRVTSSGTTQYF	TRBV27	TRBJ2-7
CASSDLAGGIRDTGELFF	TRBV10-2	TRBJ2-2
CASSLGQGGHEQYF	TRBV5-1	TRBJ2-7
CASSQKGRGFYGYTF	TRBV5-6	TRBJ1-2
CASSLSGATNEKLFF	TRBV28	TRBJ1-4
CAISESTSTEAFF	TRBV10-3	TRBJ1-1
CSAARQGAFF	TRBV20-1	TRBJ1-1
CASSPLSVDQPQHF	TRBV18	TRBJ1-5